These 24 T cell receptor beta chains were sequenced from one sample in a study of blood T cell repertoires in COVID-19 (dated by TCRdb to the early 2020s). Libraries were prepared through the immunoSEQ multiplex PCR assay. Entries here come from immuneACCESS through TCRdb and include only in-frame sequences with V and J called. Some clones fail to appear in such tables; in the studies checked, an unresolved V gene covers under half of the shortfall, and the cause of the remainder is unknown. The sample table lists some 70,000 clones, roughly nine tenths of them with a count of one. The ten largest clones add up to 7.3% of the sample. Sequenced input: peripheral blood. These receptors were obtained from a middle-aged man with COVID-19, enrolled during active disease.

The chain couples TRBV28 to TRBJ1-6; 8 bases map to TRBD1. V gave up 5 bases and J gave up 7 bases; unmatched junction bases: 7. Germline V gene data show CDR1 as MDHEN and CDR2 as SYDVKM. The CDR3 contains 15 residues. For the CDR3, the DNA is TGTGCCAGCAGTATAAGCGACAGGGGAAATTCACCCCTCCACTTT. This codes for CASSISDRGNSPLHF.

V and J are TRBV9 and TRBJ2-2, with D maybe TRBD1 (6 bases). With 5 bases removed from V and 5 bases from J, the gap between germline ends came to 16 bases. CDR1 is SGDLS and CDR2 is YYNGEE in the germline V gene. CDR3 size: 15 residues. The DNA for the CDR3 is TGTGCCAGCAGTCCGGGACATTTCGATACCGGGGAGCTGTTTTTT. Its protein product is CASSPGHFDTGELFF.

The gene calls are TRBV6-2 or TRBV6-3 and TRBJ2-1; 9 positions agree with TRBD2. The CDR3 has 14 residues. The V gene end was trimmed by 2 bases and the J gene end by 8 bases; junction bases not matched to a gene: 4. Germline V gene sequence: CDR1 MNHEY, CDR2 SVGEGT. The CDR3 sequence: CASSYGGGADEQFF. The CDR3 nucleotides read TGTGCCAGCAGTTACGGCGGGGGGGCTGATGAGCAGTTCTTC.

The chain links TRBV6-6 to TRBJ1-2, with D uncertain. Per the germline V gene, CDR1 is MNHNY and CDR2 is SVGAGI (reference sequence). Trimming took 1 base from V and 2 from J, leaving 5 bases between them. The length of the CDR3 is 13 residues. CDR3 DNA sequence: TGTGCCAGCAGTTACTTGGAGAACTATGGCTACACCTTC. Translation gives CASSYLENYGYTF.

The V gene is TRBV9, the J gene TRBJ1-6; TRBD1 aligns across 7 bases. CDR1 and CDR2 (germline): SGDLS, YYNGEE. The J segment lost 7 bases and the V segment lost 0 bases, leaving 4 bases of the junction unmatched. CDR3 length equals 15 residues. CDR3 amino acids: CASSVADRENSPLHF. The CDR3 DNA follows: TGTGCCAGCAGCGTAGCAGACAGGGAAAATTCACCCCTCCACTTT.

The chain combines TRBV12-5 with TRBJ1-5; TRBD1 is a possible D gene (5 bases). The CDR3 is 14 amino acids. Germline assignment: CDR1 LGHNT and CDR2 FRNRAP. The V end was cut by 6 bases, the J end by 7 bases, with 16 bases between. The CDR3 region is CASGPGRGEQPQHF. DNA for the CDR3: TGTGCTAGTGGCCCCGGGAGGGGCGAACAGCCCCAGCATTTT.

In its sample, this clone was seen once. The rearrangement uses TRBV5-4 and TRBJ1-1; 8 positions agree with TRBD1. The V gene's germline CDR1 is SGHNT and CDR2 YYREEE (reference sequence). CDR3 size: 15 residues. After removal of 0 bases from V and 2 bases from J, the junction contained 3 bases not matched to a gene. The CDR3 bases are TGTGCCAGCAGCTTGGGGGGACAGGTTAACACTGAAGCTTTCTTT. This gives the protein CASSLGGQVNTEAFF.

The rearrangement joins TRBV6-4 to TRBJ2-3; possibly TRBD2 for D (6 bases). Germline V gene sequence: CDR1 MRHNA, CDR2 SNTAGT. CDR3 length equals 15 residues. V shed 2 bases and J shed 2 bases, with 11 bases lying between them. The CDR3 nucleotides read TGTGCCAGCAGTGACACCTGGGACTCCACAGATACGCAGTATTTT. Translated, it gives CASSDTWDSTDTQYF.

This chain links TRBV2 with TRBJ1-2; 9 bases agree with TRBD1. J gave up 6 bases and V 7 bases, and 6 bases lay outside the gene matches. The CDR3 is made up of 13 amino acids. CDR1 SNHLY and CDR2 FYNNEI come from the germline V gene. The CDR3 DNA reads as TGTGCCAGCAATTGGGACAGGGTAGATGGCTACACCTTC. It codes for CASNWDRVDGYTF.

The chain recombines TRBV3-1 (or the pseudogene TRBV3-2) with TRBJ1-2; 11 nucleotides align to TRBD1. CDR1 is LGHDT and CDR2 is YNNKEL in the germline V gene (reference sequence). The trim removed 1 base at V and 7 bases at J, leaving 8 bases unmatched. CDR3 length: 16 residues. CDR3 sequence (DNA): TGTGCCAGCAGCCAAGCGGGACAGGGGGAAAGGCGTGGCTACACCTTC. It translates to CASSQAGQGERRGYTF.

The V and J genes are TRBV28 and TRBJ1-4; TRBD1 matches at 8 bases. V gave up 4 bases and J gave up 4 bases; unmatched junction bases: 5. This CDR3 spans 15 amino acids. Germline V gives CDR1 MDHEN, CDR2 SYDVKM. CDR3 in amino acids: CASSSLDRGNEKLFF. The DNA of the CDR3 is TGTGCCAGCAGTTCCCTTGACAGGGGTAATGAAAAACTGTTTTTT.

This chain joins TRBV12-3 or TRBV12-4 and TRBJ2-1; the D gene is possibly TRBD1 (5 bases). V was cut by 5 bases and J by 8 bases, with 10 bases left in between. This CDR3 is built from 12 residues. CDR3: CASSLRGDEQFF. Here the CDR3 DNA reads TGTGCCAGCAGTCTAAGGGGCGATGAGCAGTTCTTC.

In this sample, this clone turned up once. The chain carries TRBV7-2 and TRBJ2-4, with TRBD1 matching 8 bases. Germline loops: CDR1 SGHTA, CDR2 FQGNSA. The V segment lost 5 bases and the J segment 7 bases; nucleotides outside the gene matches: 10. The CDR3 sequence is 15 residues long. CDR3 bases: TGTGCCAGCAGCCAGACAGGGGATGCTTATAACATTCAGTACTTC. Translation gives CASSQTGDAYNIQYF.

V and J are TRBV6-5 and TRBJ2-3, with D unclear. Trimming pared 7 bases from V and 4 bases from J, leaving 15 bases between. The CDR3 is 14 residues long. Germline assignment: CDR1 MNHEY and CDR2 SVGAGI. The DNA of the CDR3 is TGTGCCAGCAAAGAACGGTTAGTGGCAGATACGCAGTATTTT. Its protein product is CASKERLVADTQYF.

The chain carries TRBV4-1 and TRBJ2-5; D call uncertain. The CDR3 length is 14 residues. Germline assignment: CDR1 MGHRA and CDR2 YSYEKL. Trimming shortened V by 0 bases and J by 2 bases, and 7 bases separated the two germline ends. CDR3 nucleotide sequence: TGCGCCAGCAGCCAAGATCAGATACAAGAGACCCAGTACTTC. This codes for CASSQDQIQETQYF.

The gene calls are TRBV7-3 and TRBJ2-1; 8 nucleotides align to TRBD1. From germline, CDR1 is SGHTA and CDR2 FQGTGA. The CDR3 runs 16 residues. V was clipped by 5 bases and J by 5 bases; unmatched bases: 11. The CDR3 here is CASSQHQGAVNNEQFF. The CDR3 DNA reads as TGTGCCAGCAGCCAGCATCAGGGGGCGGTTAACAATGAGCAGTTCTTC.

The genes are TRBV6-2 or TRBV6-3 and TRBJ2-3, with 13 bases that match TRBD2. Per the germline V gene, CDR1 is MNHEY and CDR2 is SVGEGT. Germline trimming cut 3 bases from V and 0 bases from J; bases unmatched to any gene: 6. This CDR3 region has 18 residues. DNA for the CDR3: TGTGCCAGCAGTTATCCGACTAGCGGGGGGTCTAGCACAGATACGCAGTATTTT. Translating gives CASSYPTSGGSSTDTQYF.

This clone occurred once. J is TRBJ2-2 and V is TRBV5-1; D is possibly TRBD1 (6 bases). The V end lost 1 base, the J end lost 6 bases, and 13 bases lay between the germline ends. This CDR3 has 15 amino acids. Looked up from germline, CDR1 is SGHRS and CDR2 is YFSETQ. The CDR3 loop is CASSLLQGEAGELFF. The CDR3 DNA is TGCGCCAGCAGCTTGCTACAGGGAGAGGCCGGGGAGCTGTTTTTT.

V is TRBV10-3 and J is TRBJ1-2; TRBD1 matches at 7 bases. Germline V lookup: CDR1 ENHRY, CDR2 SYGVKD. V lost 3 bases, J lost 2 bases, and 3 bases stayed unmatched. CDR3 length: 14 amino acids. DNA for the CDR3: TGTGCCATCAGTGAAGACAGGGCGAACTATGGCTACACCTTC. Protein sequence: CAISEDRANYGYTF.

The chain couples TRBV10-1 to TRBJ1-4; TRBD1 might be the D (6 bases). This CDR3 is 14 amino acids long. Trimming left V 5 bases short and J 3 bases short, with 10 bases between. Germline assignment: CDR1 WNHNN and CDR2 SYGVQD (reference sequence). The CDR3 DNA follows: TGCGCCAGCAGTTCAGGGGCCTCTAATGAAAAACTGTTTTTT. It is translated as CASSSGASNEKLFF.

The chain combines TRBV6-5 with TRBJ1-4, with 8 bases aligning to TRBD1. The V gene end was trimmed by 7 bases and the J gene end by 6 bases; junction bases not matched to a gene: 7. The CDR3 totals 14 residues. The germline CDR1 and CDR2 sequences are MNHEY and SVGAGI. In DNA, the CDR3 is TGTGCCAGCACCCCCTTGGACAGGGATGAAAAACTGTTTTTT. It codes for CASTPLDRDEKLFF.

The chain joins TRBV6-5 to TRBJ1-2; 7 positions agree with TRBD1. Per the germline V gene, CDR1 is MNHEY and CDR2 is SVGAGI. J lost 8 bases, V lost 7 bases, and 13 bases had no gene match. This CDR3 region has 14 residues. Here the CDR3 reads CASTREGGRRGYTF. DNA for the CDR3: TGTGCCAGCACCAGAGAAGGGGGCCGTAGGGGCTACACCTTC.

V gene TRBV27 combines with J gene TRBJ2-1, with 12 positions matching TRBD2. The CDR3 is 16 residues long. Looked up from germline, CDR1 is MNHEY and CDR2 is SMNVEV (reference sequence). V was pared by 6 bases and J by 3 bases, with 6 bases of the junction left unmatched. The CDR3, as DNA: TGTGCCAGCAGCCCGAAACTAGCGGGGGGCTACAATGAGCAGTTCTTC. It specifies CASSPKLAGGYNEQFF.

V is TRBV2 and J is TRBJ1-4, with TRBD1 matching over 10 bases. The CDR3 runs to 15 residues. Germline loops: CDR1 SNHLY, CDR2 FYNNEI. J was trimmed by 6 bases and V by 2 bases; bases with no gene match: 3. The CDR3 region has the DNA TGTGCCAGCAGTGAATCTGGGACAGGGGATGAAAAACTGTTTTTT. Protein sequence: CASSESGTGDEKLFF.